The rows below give T cell receptor beta chains drawn from one sample of a study of PD-L1 blockade in urothelial cancer. Assay: immunoSEQ multiplex PCR; the TCRdb copy retains only in-frame clones and omits some. The sample yields over 50,000 clones, just over 85% seen once. Material: PBMCs, obtained around atezolizumab (anti-PD-L1) treatment. These receptors all come from a man between 50 and 59 years old with urothelial cancer. The CDR3 runs from the conserved cysteine through the conserved F or W. D genes are given only for firm matches. Size is stated for part of the rows, as once, few or many counts, or as a class when the clone is expanded.

length: 11
D: -
size: -
J: TRBJ2-7
V: TRBV25-1
CDR3: CASGDTGWAYF
DNA: TGTGCCAGCGGAGACACAGGGTGGGCGTACTTC

length: 16
D: -
size: -
J: TRBJ1-1
V: TRBV30
CDR3: CAWNWSSKGRYTEAFF
DNA: TGTGCCTGGAACTGGAGCTCAAAAGGGAGGTACACTGAAGCTTTCTTT

length: 13
D: TRBD2
size: -
J: TRBJ2-7
V: TRBV29-1
CDR3: CSATSGSSLGQYF
DNA: TGCAGCGCGACTAGCGGGAGTAGCCTTGGGCAGTACTTC

length: 17
D: -
size: -
J: TRBJ1-5
V: TRBV5-5
CDR3: CASSLGQGPLQGQPQHF
DNA: TGTGCCAGCAGCTTGGGACAAGGCCCCCTCCAGGGCCAGCCCCAGCATTTT

length: 14
D: -
size: -
J: TRBJ1-5
V: TRBV28
CDR3: CAISRGGVHQPQHF
DNA: TGTGCCATCTCGCGGGGGGGTGTTCATCAGCCCCAGCATTTT

length: 14
D: -
size: -
J: TRBJ2-3
V: TRBV6-5
CDR3: CASRYTGNTDTQYF
DNA: TGTGCCAGCCGTTATACAGGAAACACAGATACGCAGTATTTT

length: 14
D: -
size: -
J: TRBJ2-7
V: TRBV27
CDR3: CASSLSQGPFHQYF
DNA: TGTGCCAGCAGTTTATCGCAGGGCCCTTTTCACCAGTACTTC

length: 15
D: -
size: -
J: TRBJ2-7
V: TRBV7-2
CDR3: CASSLVAGPTYEQYF
DNA: TGTGCCAGCAGCTTAGTGGCGGGACCCACCTACGAGCAGTACTTC

length: 12
D: TRBD2
size: -
J: TRBJ2-7
V: TRBV19
CDR3: CASSVREGEQYF
DNA: TGTGCCAGTAGCGTGCGGGAGGGCGAGCAGTACTTC

length: 15
D: TRBD2
size: -
J: TRBJ2-3
V: TRBV30
CDR3: CAWQTSGASTDTQYF
DNA: TGTGCCTGGCAGACTAGCGGGGCTAGCACAGATACGCAGTATTTT

length: 22
D: TRBD2
size: -
J: TRBJ2-7
V: TRBV5-1
CDR3: CASSLGGLRMTSGGLRSYEQYF
DNA: TGCGCCAGCAGCTTGGGAGGACTCCGGATGACTAGCGGGGGGTTACGCTCCTACGAGCAGTACTTC

length: 14
D: TRBD1
size: -
J: TRBJ2-1
V: TRBV6-5
CDR3: CASSKGDSHNEQFF
DNA: TGTGCCAGCAGTAAAGGGGACAGTCACAATGAGCAGTTCTTC

length: 15
D: TRBD1
size: -
J: TRBJ1-5
V: TRBV5-6
CDR3: CASSLGQGPNQPQHF
DNA: TGTGCCAGCAGCTTGGGACAGGGACCTAATCAGCCCCAGCATTTT

length: 15
D: -
size: -
J: TRBJ2-2
V: TRBV19
CDR3: CASSRVTTNTGELFF
DNA: TGTGCCAGTAGTAGGGTGACAACGAACACCGGGGAGCTGTTTTTT

length: 15
D: TRBD1
size: -
J: TRBJ1-2
V: TRBV5-5
CDR3: CASSFDGQGGSGYTF
DNA: TGTGCCAGCAGCTTTGACGGACAGGGCGGTTCTGGCTACACCTTC

length: 14
D: -
size: -
J: TRBJ2-1
V: TRBV14
CDR3: CASSHRGYYNEQFF
DNA: TGTGCCAGCAGCCATAGGGGCTACTACAATGAGCAGTTCTTC

length: 11
D: -
size: -
J: TRBJ2-1
V: TRBV20-1
CDR3: CSAKRPGAEFF
DNA: TGCAGTGCCAAAAGACCCGGCGCGGAGTTCTTC

length: 16
D: -
size: -
J: TRBJ2-1
V: TRBV18
CDR3: CASSPNMPGAYNEQFF
DNA: TGTGCCAGCTCACCCAATATGCCGGGAGCCTACAATGAGCAGTTCTTC

length: 14
D: -
size: -
J: TRBJ1-6
V: TRBV27
CDR3: CASRGQNYNSPLHF
DNA: TGTGCCAGCAGGGGACAAAACTATAATTCACCCCTCCACTTT

length: 14
D: -
size: -
J: TRBJ2-7
V: TRBV13
CDR3: CASSPTGSSYEQYF
DNA: TGTGCCAGCAGCCCTACAGGGAGCTCCTACGAGCAGTACTTC

length: 16
D: TRBD2
size: -
J: TRBJ2-1
V: TRBV30
CDR3: CAWSVGRTSGYNEQFF
DNA: TGTGCCTGGAGTGTAGGGAGGACTAGCGGCTACAATGAGCAGTTCTTC

length: 14
D: TRBD2
size: -
J: TRBJ2-7
V: TRBV2
CDR3: CASTPSGGTYEQYF
DNA: TGTGCCAGCACACCTAGCGGGGGTACCTACGAGCAGTACTTC

length: 15
D: -
size: -
J: TRBJ2-5
V: TRBV5-1
CDR3: CASSLGQKRGETQYF
DNA: TGCGCCAGCAGCTTGGGACAGAAAAGGGGAGAGACCCAGTACTTC

length: 15
D: -
size: -
J: TRBJ2-3
V: TRBV10-1
CDR3: CASSEYGGSTDTQYF
DNA: TGCGCCAGCAGTGAGTACGGCGGGAGCACAGATACGCAGTATTTT

length: 16
D: TRBD2
size: -
J: TRBJ2-1
V: TRBV7-3
CDR3: CASSSPVAGEGNEQFF
DNA: TGTGCCAGCAGCTCCCCTGTAGCGGGAGAAGGCAATGAGCAGTTCTTC

length: 13
D: -
size: -
J: TRBJ2-2
V: TRBV9
CDR3: CASSLSGGGELFF
DNA: TGTGCCAGCAGCCTTTCCGGGGGCGGGGAGCTGTTTTTT

length: 16
D: -
size: once
J: TRBJ1-5
V: TRBV27
CDR3: CASRQGISRGNQPQHF
DNA: TGTGCCAGCAGGCAGGGGATCTCGCGGGGCAATCAGCCCCAGCATTTT

length: 13
D: -
size: few
J: TRBJ1-1
V: TRBV5-1
CDR3: CASSLGRATEAFF
DNA: TGCGCCAGCAGCTTGGGCAGGGCCACTGAAGCTTTCTTT

length: 17
D: -
size: -
J: TRBJ2-1
V: TRBV10-3
CDR3: CAISGGTDLGKGNEQFF
DNA: TGTGCCATCAGCGGAGGGACAGACCTAGGTAAAGGCAATGAGCAGTTCTTC

length: 14
D: -
size: -
J: TRBJ2-1
V: TRBV5-1
CDR3: CASSPTSFDDEQFF
DNA: TGCGCCAGCAGCCCGACTAGTTTCGACGATGAGCAGTTCTTC

length: 20
D: TRBD1
size: few
J: TRBJ2-2
V: TRBV29-1
CDR3: CSVAASGTGGRAGGSGELFF
DNA: TGCAGCGTTGCGGCTTCCGGGACAGGGGGCCGAGCGGGGGGGTCCGGGGAGCTGTTTTTT

length: 13
D: TRBD1
size: -
J: TRBJ1-2
V: TRBV28
CDR3: CASSLGTDYGYTF
DNA: TGTGCCAGCAGTTTAGGGACAGACTATGGCTACACCTTC

length: 16
D: TRBD2
size: -
J: TRBJ2-7
V: TRBV4-2
CDR3: CASSHVSSGSNYEQYF
DNA: TGTGCCAGCAGCCATGTCTCCAGCGGGAGTAACTACGAGCAGTACTTC

length: 14
D: TRBD1
size: -
J: TRBJ1-5
V: TRBV5-3
CDR3: CARSPRQGNQPQHF
DNA: TGTGCCAGAAGCCCACGACAGGGGAATCAGCCCCAGCATTTT

length: 17
D: -
size: many
J: TRBJ2-6
V: TRBV15
CDR3: CATSRGPLGVGANVLTF
DNA: TGTGCCACCAGCAGAGGACCTCTAGGGGTCGGGGCCAACGTCCTGACTTTC

length: 14
D: -
size: -
J: TRBJ1-2
V: TRBV5-1
CDR3: CASSLAGGGYGYTF
DNA: TGCGCCAGCAGCTTGGCGGGGGGCGGATATGGCTACACCTTC

length: 13
D: -
size: -
J: TRBJ2-5
V: TRBV9
CDR3: CASSVGVWETQYF
DNA: TGTGCCAGCAGCGTCGGGGTTTGGGAGACCCAGTACTTC

length: 15
D: TRBD2
size: -
J: TRBJ2-1
V: TRBV18
CDR3: CASYLLAGAYNEQFF
DNA: TGTGCCAGCTACCTACTAGCGGGGGCCTACAATGAGCAGTTCTTC

length: 13
D: TRBD1
size: -
J: TRBJ1-2
V: TRBV28
CDR3: CASTNPTGYGYTF
DNA: TGTGCCAGCACCAACCCGACAGGGTACGGCTACACCTTC

length: 12
D: -
size: -
J: TRBJ2-1
V: TRBV27
CDR3: CASSRLGAEQFF
DNA: TGTGCCAGCAGTCGGCTTGGGGCTGAGCAGTTCTTC

length: 15
D: TRBD1
size: -
J: TRBJ2-1
V: TRBV19
CDR3: CASSHDRGSYNEQFF
DNA: TGTGCCAGTAGTCATGACAGGGGCTCCTACAATGAGCAGTTCTTC

length: 17
D: TRBD2
size: -
J: TRBJ2-3
V: TRBV7-6
CDR3: CASSSHGGLAGTDTQYF
DNA: TGTGCCAGCAGCTCCCACGGGGGACTAGCGGGCACAGATACGCAGTATTTT